The 3 T cell receptor beta chains below come from one sample, sequenced in a study of Ad26.COV2.S vaccination and SARS-CoV-2 variants. Treatment meaning: 15 to 20 received Ad26.COV2.S at low or high dose, single or two shots; 5 received placebo; per-sample allocation not given. At day 63 after the first vaccine or placebo injection, samples were drawn. Some clones are missing from TCRdb's copy, which holds only in-frame ones; the method was immunoSEQ multiplex PCR. The data show about 350,000 clones, 88% seen once. The sample was peripheral blood, taken in a trial of Ad26.COV2.S vaccine versus placebo. Receptors originate from a person between 18 and 65 years old who received the Ad26.COV2.S COVID-19 vaccine or a placebo.

The V and J genes are TRBV5-1 and TRBJ1-1, with 10 bases identical to TRBD1. Trimming took 3 bases from V and 0 from J; bases not matched to a gene: 2. The length of the CDR3 is 15 residues. CDR1 and CDR2 (germline): SGHRS, YFSETQ. This CDR3 reads CASSSGQGVNTEAFF. The CDR3 DNA reads TGCGCCAGCAGCTCAGGACAGGGGGTGAACACTGAAGCTTTCTTT. Together with reference TRBV5-1 and TRBJ1-1, the CDR3 gives the full variable domain: KAGVTQTPRYLIKTRGQQVTLSCSPISGHRSVSWYQQTPGQGLQFLFEYFSETQRNKGNFPGRFSGRQFSNSRSEMNVSTLELGDSALYLCASSSGQGVNTEAFFGQGTRLTVV.

The chain uses TRBV2 and TRBJ1-3, with 7 bases aligning to TRBD1. The length of the CDR3 is 14 residues. The junction had 8 bases not matched to a gene; V was cut back by 8 bases and J by 4 bases. Germline CDR1 SNHLY, CDR2 FYNNEI. CDR3 region: CASETGARGNTIYF. CDR3 sequence (DNA): TGTGCCAGCGAAACAGGGGCGAGGGGAAACACCATATATTTT.

The CDR3 DNA is TGTGCCAGCAGTGACAGGGGCAGCGGCAATCAGCCCCAGCATTTT. This translates into CASSDRGSGNQPQHF. V gene TRBV2 combines with J gene TRBJ1-5; a possible D gene is TRBD1 (6 bases). The CDR3 sequence is 15 residues long. Germline assignment: CDR1 SNHLY and CDR2 FYNNEI. V was shortened by 3 bases and J by 2 bases, with 11 bases between the two germline ends.